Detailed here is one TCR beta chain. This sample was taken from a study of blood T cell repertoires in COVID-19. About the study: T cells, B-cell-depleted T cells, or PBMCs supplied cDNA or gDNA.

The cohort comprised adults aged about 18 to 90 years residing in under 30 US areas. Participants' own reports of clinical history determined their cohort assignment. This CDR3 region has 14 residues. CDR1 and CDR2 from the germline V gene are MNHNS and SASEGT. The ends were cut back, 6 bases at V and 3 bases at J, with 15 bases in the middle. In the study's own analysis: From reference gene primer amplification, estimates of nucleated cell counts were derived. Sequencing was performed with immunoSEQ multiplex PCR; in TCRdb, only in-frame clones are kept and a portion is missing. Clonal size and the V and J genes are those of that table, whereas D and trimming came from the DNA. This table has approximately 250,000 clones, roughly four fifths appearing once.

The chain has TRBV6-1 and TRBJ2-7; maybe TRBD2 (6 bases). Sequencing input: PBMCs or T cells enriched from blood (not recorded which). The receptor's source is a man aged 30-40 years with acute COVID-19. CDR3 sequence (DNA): TGTGCCAGCAGCTATGCGTCGGGGGACTACGAGCAGTACGTC. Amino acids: CASSYASGDYEQYV.